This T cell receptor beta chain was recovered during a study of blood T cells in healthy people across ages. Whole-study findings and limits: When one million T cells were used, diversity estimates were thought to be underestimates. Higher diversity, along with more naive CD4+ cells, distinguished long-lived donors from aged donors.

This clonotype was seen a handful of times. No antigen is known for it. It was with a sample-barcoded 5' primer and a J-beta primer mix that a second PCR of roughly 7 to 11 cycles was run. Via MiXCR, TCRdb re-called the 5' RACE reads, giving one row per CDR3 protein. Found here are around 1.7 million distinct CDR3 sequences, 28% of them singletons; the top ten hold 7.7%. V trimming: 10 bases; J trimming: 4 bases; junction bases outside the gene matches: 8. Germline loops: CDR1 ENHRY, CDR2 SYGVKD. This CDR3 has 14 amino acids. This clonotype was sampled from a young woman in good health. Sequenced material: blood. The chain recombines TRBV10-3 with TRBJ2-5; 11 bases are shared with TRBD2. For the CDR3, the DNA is TGTGCCACGTTTAGCGGGAGGGAGGGAGAGACCCAGTACTTC. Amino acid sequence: CATFSGREGETQYF.